These 25 T cell receptor beta chains originate from one sample sequenced in a study of PD-1 blockade in mismatch repair-deficient tumors. Only in-frame clones appear in the TCRdb table, and some are missing; sequencing was by immunoSEQ multiplex PCR. Among some 45,000 clones listed, over 60% were seen once. The material sequenced was PBMCs, taken before pembrolizumab treatment. These receptors all come from an adult with mismatch repair-deficient cancer.

V and J are TRBV6-6 and TRBJ2-3; D uncertain. CDR1 and CDR2 from the germline V gene are MNHNY and SVGAGI (reference sequence). V was clipped by 6 bases and J by 0 bases, with 13 bases between them. The length of the CDR3 is 15 residues. The CDR3 sequence is CASSYTLPSTDTQYF. As DNA, the CDR3 is TGTGCCAGCAGCTACACACTTCCTAGCACAGATACGCAGTATTTT.

This clone has just one count. The chain combines TRBV6-1 with TRBJ2-4, with D tentatively TRBD2 (7 bases). Germline V gives CDR1 MNHNS, CDR2 SASEGT. This CDR3 is 20 amino acids long. V lost 0 bases, J lost 0 bases, and 21 bases lay in between. CDR3 loop: CASSEAHREGGKLAKNIQYF. CDR3 DNA sequence: TGTGCCAGCAGTGAAGCTCACAGGGAGGGCGGGAAGTTAGCCAAAAACATTCAGTACTTC.

V usage is TRBV19 and J usage is TRBJ2-7, with TRBD2 matching 11 bases. Germline CDR1 is LNHDA and CDR2 is SQIVND (reference sequence). This CDR3 has 15 residues. The V gene end was trimmed by 6 bases and the J gene end by 3 bases; junction bases not matched to a gene: 7. This CDR3 reads CASSIGTSGNYEQYF. The CDR3 coding sequence is TGTGCCAGTAGCATCGGGACTAGCGGAAACTACGAGCAGTACTTC.

The V gene is TRBV5-6, the J gene TRBJ2-7; D unresolved. Germline V CDR1 and CDR2: SGHDT, YYEEEE. The CDR3 spans 14 residues. Trimming left V 4 bases short and J 3 bases short, with 14 bases between. CDR3 nucleotide sequence: TGTGCCAGCAGCCGTACTACAGAGATCTACGAGCAGTACTTC. Translated, it gives CASSRTTEIYEQYF.

The chain joins TRBV5-1 to TRBJ1-3; no clear D gene. Germline V gives CDR1 SGHRS, CDR2 YFSETQ. The V gene lost 3 bases and the J gene lost 0 bases, with 13 bases spanning the gap. The CDR3 is 16 amino acids. CDR3 coding DNA: TGCGCCAGCAGCTCGGGAGAAGGGATCTCTGGAAACACCATATATTTT. Translated, it gives CASSSGEGISGNTIYF.

The V call is TRBV19, the J call TRBJ1-5; possible D gene TRBD1, 5 bases. This CDR3 has 15 residues. Trimming left V 4 bases short and J 3 bases short, with 13 bases between. The germline V gene encodes CDR1 LNHDA and CDR2 SQIVND (reference sequence). The DNA of the CDR3 is TGTGCCAGTAGTAGGATGGGCAGGGTCAATCAGCCCCAGCATTTT. It is translated as CASSRMGRVNQPQHF.

This clone appeared once. The rearrangement joins TRBV9 to TRBJ2-5; D gene unclear. The germline V gene has CDR1 SGDLS and CDR2 YYNGEE. The CDR3 consists of 14 residues. Trimming left V 0 bases short and J 0 bases short, with 6 bases between. CDR3 amino acids: CASSVGLNQETQYF. The CDR3, as DNA: TGTGCCAGCAGCGTAGGACTTAACCAAGAGACCCAGTACTTC.

The J gene is TRBJ2-1, the V gene TRBV7-8; 8 bases fit TRBD2. CDR3 length: 17 amino acids. J gave up 4 bases and V 5 bases, and 13 bases lay outside the gene matches. The V gene's germline CDR1 is SGHVS and CDR2 FQNEAQ. The CDR3 reads CASSTLAANSLYNEQFF. The DNA of the CDR3 is TGTGCCAGCAGCACACTAGCGGCGAATAGCTTATACAATGAGCAGTTCTTC.

The rearrangement uses TRBV19 and TRBJ1-4; no reliable D call. Trimming removed 6 bases from V and 0 bases from J, with 11 bases in between. CDR3 length: 15 residues. Germline CDR1 is LNHDA and CDR2 is SQIVND (reference sequence). CDR3 nucleotide sequence: TGTGCCAGTAGCAGAAGCCCGGCAACTAATGAAAAACTGTTTTTT. Translated, it gives CASSRSPATNEKLFF.

This chain links TRBV7-2 with TRBJ2-3; tentative D call: TRBD2 (6 bases). CDR1 is SGHTA and CDR2 is FQGNSA in the germline V gene. CDR3 size: 15 residues. The V and J ends lost 0 bases and 5 bases respectively, with 12 bases between them. CDR3 sequence: CASSLAGGGLDTQYF. CDR3 coding DNA: TGTGCCAGCAGCTTAGCGGGAGGCGGGTTAGATACGCAGTATTTT.

The chain carries TRBV19 and TRBJ2-1; the match to TRBD2 covers 9 bases. The germline CDR1 and CDR2 sequences are LNHDA and SQIVND (reference sequence). V shed 3 bases and J 4 bases; nucleotides not matched to a gene: 13. The CDR3 covers 18 residues. CDR3 nucleotide sequence: TGTGCCAGTAGTATTCGGTTCGAGGCGGGAGGGGTGTACAATGAGCAGTTCTTC. Translating gives CASSIRFEAGGVYNEQFF.

The gene calls are TRBV9 and TRBJ1-1, with D maybe TRBD1 (6 bases). The CDR3 loop spans 16 amino acids. CDR1 and CDR2 from the germline V gene are SGDLS and YYNGEE. V was cut by 2 bases and J by 1 base, with 15 bases left in between. CDR3 sequence: CASSVNPGASNTEAFF. The CDR3 DNA sequence: TGTGCCAGCAGCGTCAACCCGGGGGCCTCGAACACTGAAGCTTTCTTT.

This clone appeared once. The germline gene is not matched at one end of the junction; a read error may be the cause. The genes are TRBV7-9 and TRBJ2-5; 8 nucleotides agree with TRBD2. Germline V lookup: CDR1 SEHNR, CDR2 FQNEAQ (reference sequence). The CDR3 consists of 16 residues. Here the CDR3 reads CATSSPAGGPRETQYF. CDR3 bases: TGTGCCACCAGCTCCCCGGCGGGAGGCCCCAGGGAGACCCAGTACTTC.

V usage is TRBV7-9 and J usage is TRBJ2-6; TRBD1 might be the D (6 bases). Per germline, CDR1 SEHNR and CDR2 FQNEAQ (reference sequence). The CDR3 length is 16 residues. V gave up 1 base and J gave up 1 base, with 8 bases separating them. CDR3: CASSLEGGSGANVLTF. The CDR3 nucleotides read TGTGCCAGCAGCTTAGAAGGGGGATCTGGGGCCAACGTCCTGACTTTC.

As concerns this clone: One end of the junction varies from germline; a read error may be responsible. The chain combines TRBV30 with TRBJ1-5; TRBD1 might be the D (5 bases). This CDR3 region has 14 residues. The germline CDR1 and CDR2 sequences are GTSNPN and SVGIG (reference sequence). The CDR3 DNA follows: TGCGCCTGGAACACCGGGACCCTGAATCAGCCCCAGCATTTT. Residues: CAWNTGTLNQPQHF. Full variable domain (missing parts from reference TRBV30 and TRBJ1-5): SQTIHQWPATLVQPVGSPLSLECTVEGTSNPNLYWYRQAAGRGLQLLFYSVGIGQISSEVPQNLSASRPQDRQFILSSKKLLLSDSGFYLCAWNTGTLNQPQHFGDGTRLSIL.

The genes are TRBV11-3 and TRBJ2-7; 7 bases match TRBD2. Looked up from germline, CDR1 is SGHNT and CDR2 is YENEEA. This CDR3 has 15 residues. With 5 bases clipped from V and 6 bases from J, the junction kept 13 bases outside the gene matches. CDR3: CASSPEGWTSREQYF. CDR3 nucleotide sequence: TGTGCCAGCAGCCCGGAAGGGTGGACTAGTCGCGAGCAGTACTTC.

V and J are TRBV2 and TRBJ2-2, with 10 nucleotides matching TRBD1. J was trimmed by 1 base and V by 11 bases; bases with no gene match: 13. Germline values: CDR1 SNHLY, CDR2 FYNNEI. The CDR3 runs to 17 residues. The CDR3 here is CASSEGQGFGNTGELFF. The CDR3 region has the DNA TGTGCCTCCAGTGAGGGACAGGGGTTCGGGAACACCGGGGAGCTGTTTTTT.

The chain combines TRBV15 with TRBJ2-3, with 9 nucleotides matching TRBD2. Germline lookup yields CDR1 LNHNV and CDR2 YYDKDF (reference sequence). This CDR3 region has 16 residues. With V trimmed by 3 bases and J by 0 bases, 4 bases remained unmatched. The CDR3 DNA reads TGTGCCACCAGCAGGGCTAGCGGGGCTAGCACAGATACGCAGTATTTT. Translating gives CATSRASGASTDTQYF.

The chain has TRBV7-3 and TRBJ2-3, with D hard to call. The CDR3 covers 14 residues. V was shortened by 5 bases and J by 3 bases, with 12 bases between the two germline ends. Germline lookup yields CDR1 SGHTA and CDR2 FQGTGA. CDR3 region: CASSVFFRTDTQYF. In DNA, the CDR3 is TGTGCCAGCAGCGTTTTCTTTAGGACAGATACGCAGTATTTT.

The chain links TRBV5-4 to TRBJ1-2; 7 nucleotides match TRBD1. Per germline, CDR1 SGHNT and CDR2 YYREEE (reference sequence). The trim removed 3 bases at V and 12 bases at J, leaving 8 bases unmatched. CDR3 size: 12 residues. CDR3 residues: CASSSPTGIHTF. The DNA for the CDR3 is TGTGCCAGCAGCTCACCGACAGGGATCCACACCTTC.

V is TRBV30 and J is TRBJ2-5; tentatively, D is TRBD1 or TRBD2 (5 bases each). Between the trimmed V and J ends, which lost 7 bases and 4 bases, there was a span of 19 bases. Germline assignment: CDR1 GTSNPN and CDR2 SVGIG (reference sequence). The CDR3 spans 14 residues. CDR3 coding DNA: TGTGCCTTCCAATCCGGGACCAGGAGAGAGACCCAGTACTTC. Amino acids: CAFQSGTRRETQYF. Full variable domain (outside the CDR3, taken from reference TRBV30 and TRBJ2-5): SQTIHQWPATLVQPVGSPLSLECTVEGTSNPNLYWYRQAAGRGLQLLFYSVGIGQISSEVPQNLSASRPQDRQFILSSKKLLLSDSGFYLCAFQSGTRRETQYFGPGTRLLVL.

The gene calls are TRBV19 and TRBJ2-6; the D gene is possibly TRBD2 (6 bases). CDR1 is LNHDA, CDR2 SQIVND, per germline (reference sequence). This CDR3 spans 16 amino acids. Trimming cost V 0 bases and J 1 base, with 7 bases left between them. In DNA form, the CDR3 reads TGTGCCAGTAGTATAGATGGACTATCTGGGGCCAACGTCCTGACTTTC. It encodes CASSIDGLSGANVLTF.

The V gene is TRBV4-3, the J gene TRBJ2-1; D uncertain. V was shortened by 2 bases and J by 7 bases, with 9 bases between the two germline ends. Germline V gives CDR1 LGHNA, CDR2 YSLEER. CDR3 length: 13 residues. The CDR3 DNA sequence: TGCGCCAGCAGCCAAAGGCGTGCAAATGAGCAGTTCTTC. Its protein product is CASSQRRANEQFF.

V and J are TRBV6-1 and TRBJ2-5, with a tentative D call TRBD1 (5 bases). The germline V gene encodes CDR1 MNHNS and CDR2 SASEGT. Trimming cost V 5 bases and J 5 bases, with 18 bases left between them. The CDR3 sequence is 15 residues long. Written as DNA, the CDR3 is TGTGCCAGCAGTCTTGCTGACAGATTTTCGGAGACCCAGTACTTC. The encoded protein is CASSLADRFSETQYF.

The chain recombines TRBV9 with TRBJ1-4; no clear D. V was trimmed by 4 bases and J by 8 bases, leaving 15 bases between them. The CDR3 consists of 14 residues. The V gene's germline CDR1 is SGDLS and CDR2 YYNGEE. The CDR3 spells CASSPRQFNEKLFF. The CDR3 DNA reads TGTGCCAGCAGCCCCCGGCAATTCAACGAAAAACTGTTTTTT.